The rows below give T cell receptor beta chains drawn from one sample of a study of blood T cells in healthy people across ages. TCRdb reprocessed the 5' RACE reads via MiXCR and lists one record per CDR3 protein. The table has some 900,000 distinct CDR3 sequences, under 50% seen once; the top ten hold around an eighth. Sequencing input: blood. All receptors derive from a man younger than 40 in good health. CDR3s include the opening cysteine and the closing phenylalanine or tryptophan. The order of the fields is V gene, J gene, CDR3 protein.

v_gene: TRBV5-1; j_gene: TRBJ2-3; CDR3aa: CASSLAGLAGSDTQYF
v_gene: TRBV7-2; j_gene: TRBJ2-5; CDR3aa: CASSSEWRGARETQYF
v_gene: TRBV20-1; j_gene: TRBJ2-7; CDR3aa: CSASGIPYEQYF
v_gene: TRBV4-2; j_gene: TRBJ2-3; CDR3aa: CASSQVGPSDTQYF
v_gene: TRBV30; j_gene: TRBJ2-3; CDR3aa: CAWIRPGGTDTQYF
v_gene: TRBV20-1; j_gene: TRBJ2-1; CDR3aa: CSAQGLAGGTSYNEQFF
v_gene: TRBV7-2; j_gene: TRBJ1-2; CDR3aa: CASSSHSADDYGYTF
v_gene: TRBV7-2; j_gene: NA; CDR3aa: CASSSTTSGYYEQYF
v_gene: TRBV7-2; j_gene: TRBJ2-3; CDR3aa: CASSLAGSGSTDTQYF
v_gene: TRBV20-1; j_gene: TRBJ1-4; CDR3aa: CSASSGTSTNEKLFF
v_gene: TRBV29-1; j_gene: TRBJ2-1; CDR3aa: CSVGGGSSYNEQFF
v_gene: TRBV20-1; j_gene: TRBJ2-7; CDR3aa: CSAKKLEAGDCNEQYF
v_gene: TRBV7-9; j_gene: TRBJ1-6; CDR3aa: CASSFRRVSYNSPLHF
v_gene: TRBV5-1; j_gene: TRBJ1-2; CDR3aa: CASSPGHLGDCGYTF
v_gene: TRBV4-2; j_gene: TRBJ2-7; CDR3aa: CASSQGQGGLGYEQYF
v_gene: TRBV5-1; j_gene: TRBJ2-3; CDR3aa: CASTPSGTGADTQYF
v_gene: TRBV7-2; j_gene: NA; CDR3aa: CASSLHQGIETQYF
v_gene: TRBV11-2; j_gene: TRBJ1-2; CDR3aa: CASSQLEGLLYGYTF
v_gene: TRBV5-1; j_gene: TRBJ2-1; CDR3aa: CASSWAGPEQFF
v_gene: TRBV25-1; j_gene: TRBJ2-4; CDR3aa: CASSSGNTAKNIQYF
v_gene: TRBV7-2; j_gene: TRBJ2-3; CDR3aa: CASSEGPPGFDTQYF
v_gene: TRBV20-1; j_gene: TRBJ2-1; CDR3aa: CSARGLAASYNEQFF
v_gene: TRBV15; j_gene: TRBJ1-5; CDR3aa: CATSRDNNQPQHF
v_gene: TRBV6-1; j_gene: TRBJ1-1; CDR3aa: CASSAGQGANTEAFF
v_gene: TRBV12-3/TRBV12-4; j_gene: TRBJ1-5; CDR3aa: CASSTGEQPQHF
v_gene: TRBV2; j_gene: TRBJ2-1; CDR3aa: CASSESAGSSYNEQFF
v_gene: TRBV20-1; j_gene: TRBJ1-1; CDR3aa: CSASTLNTEAFF
v_gene: TRBV29-1; j_gene: TRBJ2-7; CDR3aa: CSASSGVSSYEQYF
v_gene: TRBV5-1; j_gene: TRBJ1-6; CDR3aa: CASSLDAGLSVNSPLHF
v_gene: TRBV6-2/TRBV6-3; j_gene: TRBJ1-4; CDR3aa: CASSSDRARRNEKLFF
v_gene: TRBV6-4; j_gene: TRBJ2-3; CDR3aa: CASSGTSGGTDTQYF
v_gene: TRBV4-2; j_gene: TRBJ2-1; CDR3aa: CASSQVGEEQFF
v_gene: TRBV12-3/TRBV12-4; j_gene: TRBJ1-2; CDR3aa: CASSPGSGQGYGYTF
v_gene: TRBV20-1; j_gene: TRBJ2-1; CDR3aa: CSAPGTSLYNEQFF
v_gene: TRBV6-5; j_gene: TRBJ2-7; CDR3aa: CASSPNGGWSEQYF
v_gene: TRBV2; j_gene: TRBJ1-5; CDR3aa: CARGSGVPHQPQHF
v_gene: TRBV6-2/TRBV6-3; j_gene: TRBJ2-6; CDR3aa: CASTRRWSGGANVLTF
v_gene: TRBV4-2; j_gene: TRBJ1-5; CDR3aa: CASSRLGESNQPQHF
v_gene: TRBV7-3; j_gene: TRBJ2-3; CDR3aa: CASKQGASGDTQYF
v_gene: TRBV9; j_gene: TRBJ1-1; CDR3aa: CASSVAYFGEAFF
v_gene: TRBV20-1; j_gene: TRBJ2-1; CDR3aa: CSAPTSGDYNEQFF